This TCR beta chain was identified in a study of T cell repertoires in cytomegalovirus infection. The overall study: Recently identified HLA-C-restricted CMV epitopes were among the peptides used. It can be stated that public TCR beta signatures indicated CMV infection as well as a matching HLA type.

For this clonotype: What it recognizes is unknown.

Whole-study results and caveats: Ex vivo, HLA-C-restricted CMV-specific TCR beta clonotypes prevailed over the rest of the response. Adding up the frequency of public TCR beta families identified people who carried CMV plus the relevant HLA.

Each CDR3 protein is one row after TCRdb ran MiXCR on the reads. The sample carries about 89,000 distinct CDR3 sequences, 25% to 35% recorded once. This clonotype originated in a human donor in good health (CMV status not recorded). Some clones in this sample may be carry-over from other donors' samples. Material: CD8+ T cells from cultured PBMCs, obtained from culture after CMV antigen stimulation.

CDR3 nucleotides: TGTGCCAGCAGTTCGCAGGAAGGACGGCTACTCTATGGCTACACCTTC. This sequence encodes CASSSQEGRLLYGYTF. The gene calls are TRBV27 and TRBJ1-2; D gene unclear. The CDR3 has 16 amino acids. CDR1 MNHEY and CDR2 SMNVEV come from the germline V gene (reference sequence). V was pared by 4 bases and J by 4 bases, with 19 bases between.